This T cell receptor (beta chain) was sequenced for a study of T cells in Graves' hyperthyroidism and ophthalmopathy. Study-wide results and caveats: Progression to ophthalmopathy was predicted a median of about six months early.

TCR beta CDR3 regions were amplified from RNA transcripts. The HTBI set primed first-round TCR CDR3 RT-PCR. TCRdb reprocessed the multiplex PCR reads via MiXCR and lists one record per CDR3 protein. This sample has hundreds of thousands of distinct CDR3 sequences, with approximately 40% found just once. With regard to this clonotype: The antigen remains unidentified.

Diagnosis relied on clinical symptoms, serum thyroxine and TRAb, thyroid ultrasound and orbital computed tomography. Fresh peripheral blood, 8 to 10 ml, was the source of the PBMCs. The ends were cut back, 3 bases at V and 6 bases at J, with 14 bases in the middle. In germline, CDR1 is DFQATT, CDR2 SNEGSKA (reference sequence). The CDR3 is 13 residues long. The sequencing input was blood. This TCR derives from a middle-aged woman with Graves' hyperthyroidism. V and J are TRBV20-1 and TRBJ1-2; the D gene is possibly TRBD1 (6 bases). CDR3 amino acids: CSASIQGLNGYTF. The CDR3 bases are TGCAGTGCTAGTATCCAGGGGTTGAATGGCTACACCTTC.